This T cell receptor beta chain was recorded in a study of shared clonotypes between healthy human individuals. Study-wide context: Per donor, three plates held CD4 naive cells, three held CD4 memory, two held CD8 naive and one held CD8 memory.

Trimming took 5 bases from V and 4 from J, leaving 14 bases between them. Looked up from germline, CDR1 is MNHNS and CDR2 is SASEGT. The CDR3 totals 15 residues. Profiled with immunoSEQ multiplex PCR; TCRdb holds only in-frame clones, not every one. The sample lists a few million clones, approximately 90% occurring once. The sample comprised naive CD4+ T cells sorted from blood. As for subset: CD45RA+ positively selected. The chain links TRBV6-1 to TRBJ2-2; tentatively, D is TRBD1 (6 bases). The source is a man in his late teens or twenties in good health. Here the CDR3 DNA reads TGTGCCAGCAGTCCCGAAGGGGGTCCCACCGGGGAGCTGTTTTTT. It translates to CASSPEGGPTGELFF.